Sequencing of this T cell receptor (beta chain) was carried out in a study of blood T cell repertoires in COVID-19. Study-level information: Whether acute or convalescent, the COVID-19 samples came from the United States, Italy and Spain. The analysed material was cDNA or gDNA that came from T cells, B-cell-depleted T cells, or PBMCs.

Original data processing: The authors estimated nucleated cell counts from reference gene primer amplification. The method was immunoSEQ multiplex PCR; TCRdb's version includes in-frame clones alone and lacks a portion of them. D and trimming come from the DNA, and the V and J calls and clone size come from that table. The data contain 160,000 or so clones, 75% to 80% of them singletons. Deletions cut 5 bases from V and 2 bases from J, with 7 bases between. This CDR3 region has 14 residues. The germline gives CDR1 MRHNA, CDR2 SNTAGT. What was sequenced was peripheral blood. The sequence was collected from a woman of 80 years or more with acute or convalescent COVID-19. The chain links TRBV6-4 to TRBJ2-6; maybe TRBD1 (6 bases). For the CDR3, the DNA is TGTGCCAGCAGTCAGGGGACTGGGGCCAACGTCCTGACTTTC. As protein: CASSQGTGANVLTF.